The rows below give T cell receptor beta chains drawn from one sample of a study of CD8 T cells in Susac syndrome. TCRdb independently ran MiXCR on the immunoSEQ multiplex PCR reads; one entry per CDR3 protein. The repertoire has under 150,000 distinct CDR3 sequences, around 90% of them found once; the top ten carry approximately 0.24%. The sequencing sample was made of CD8+ T cells from PBMCs. These receptors were taken from a human donor with multiple sclerosis. Both conserved end residues are part of each CDR3. Fields, in order: D gene, clone size, V gene, J gene, CDR3 protein, CDR3 DNA. D genes are given only for firm matches. Not all rows give a size; the values are once, few, many and, for expanded clones, a class.

d_gene: NA
abundance: NA
v_gene: TRBV7-9
j_gene: TRBJ2-7
CDR3aa: CASSPGGRAYEQYF
CDR3nt: TGTGCCAGCAGCCCTGGTGGTAGGGCCTACGAGCAGTACTTC

d_gene: TRBD2
abundance: NA
v_gene: TRBV19
j_gene: TRBJ2-7
CDR3aa: CASSKLAASYEQYF
CDR3nt: TGTGCCAGTAGTAAGCTAGCGGCCTCCTACGAGCAGTACTTC

d_gene: TRBD1
abundance: NA
v_gene: TRBV2
j_gene: TRBJ1-2
CDR3aa: CASSAPGGTPRGYTF
CDR3nt: TGTGCCAGCAGTGCCCCAGGGGGCACCCCTCGAGGCTACACCTTC

d_gene: NA
abundance: few
v_gene: TRBV19
j_gene: TRBJ1-1
CDR3aa: CASIGGNTEAFF
CDR3nt: TGTGCCAGTATCGGGGGGAACACTGAAGCTTTCTTT

d_gene: NA
abundance: NA
v_gene: TRBV3-1
j_gene: TRBJ1-1
CDR3aa: CASSNPMNTEAFF
CDR3nt: TGTGCCAGCAGCAACCCGATGAACACTGAAGCTTTCTTT

d_gene: NA
abundance: NA
v_gene: TRBV30
j_gene: TRBJ2-1
CDR3aa: CALEVGVDEQFF
CDR3nt: TGTGCCTTAGAAGTTGGTGTGGATGAGCAGTTCTTC

d_gene: TRBD1
abundance: NA
v_gene: TRBV4-1
j_gene: TRBJ2-7
CDR3aa: CASSQGQGAYEQYF
CDR3nt: TGCGCCAGCAGCCAAGGACAGGGGGCCTACGAGCAGTACTTC

d_gene: NA
abundance: NA
v_gene: TRBV4-3
j_gene: TRBJ1-2
CDR3aa: CASSQEGPNYGYTF
CDR3nt: TGCGCCAGCAGCCAAGAGGGCCCTAACTATGGCTACACCTTC

d_gene: TRBD1
abundance: NA
v_gene: TRBV28
j_gene: TRBJ1-1
CDR3aa: CASSWTGFLAFF
CDR3nt: TGTGCCAGCAGTTGGACAGGGTTTCTGGCTTTCTTT

d_gene: NA
abundance: NA
v_gene: TRBV7-8
j_gene: TRBJ2-3
CDR3aa: CASSWEIATDTQYF
CDR3nt: TGTGCCAGCAGCTGGGAGATAGCCACAGATACGCAGTATTTT

d_gene: NA
abundance: NA
v_gene: TRBV13
j_gene: TRBJ1-4
CDR3aa: CASSSQGVGGEKLFF
CDR3nt: TGTGCCAGCAGCTCCCAGGGTGTAGGCGGGGAAAAACTGTTTTTT

d_gene: NA
abundance: NA
v_gene: TRBV2
j_gene: TRBJ2-5
CDR3aa: CASLGGRETQYF
CDR3nt: TGTGCCAGCTTGGGGGGCCGGGAGACCCAGTACTTC

d_gene: NA
abundance: NA
v_gene: TRBV29-1
j_gene: TRBJ2-1
CDR3aa: CSGAWGNEQFF
CDR3nt: TGCAGCGGCGCCTGGGGCAATGAGCAGTTCTTC

d_gene: NA
abundance: NA
v_gene: TRBV29-1
j_gene: TRBJ2-7
CDR3aa: CSVHGGRTDEQYF
CDR3nt: TGCAGCGTTCATGGTGGGAGGACCGACGAGCAGTACTTC

d_gene: NA
abundance: NA
v_gene: TRBV4-3
j_gene: TRBJ2-1
CDR3aa: CASSQDSPGFRLVGGNEQFF
CDR3nt: TGCGCCAGCAGCCAAGATAGTCCGGGGTTTCGACTAGTCGGCGGGAATGAGCAGTTCTTC

d_gene: NA
abundance: NA
v_gene: TRBV28
j_gene: TRBJ1-5
CDR3aa: CASSRLESQHF
CDR3nt: TGTGCCAGCAGCCGCCTAGAGAGTCAGCATTTT

d_gene: NA
abundance: NA
v_gene: TRBV28
j_gene: TRBJ1-2
CDR3aa: CASAGDYGYTF
CDR3nt: TGTGCCAGCGCAGGAGACTATGGCTACACCTTC

d_gene: NA
abundance: NA
v_gene: TRBV19
j_gene: TRBJ1-1
CDR3aa: CAAGGMNTEAFF
CDR3nt: TGTGCGGCGGGGGGGATGAACACTGAAGCTTTCTTT

d_gene: TRBD2
abundance: NA
v_gene: TRBV6-1
j_gene: TRBJ2-1
CDR3aa: CASSPGTSVYNEQFF
CDR3nt: TGTGCCAGCAGTCCTGGGACTAGCGTATACAATGAGCAGTTCTTC

d_gene: NA
abundance: NA
v_gene: TRBV5-6
j_gene: TRBJ1-5
CDR3aa: CASSLAGYGGQPQHF
CDR3nt: TGTGCCAGCAGCTTGGCGGGGTACGGAGGTCAGCCCCAGCATTTT

d_gene: NA
abundance: NA
v_gene: TRBV11-2
j_gene: TRBJ2-1
CDR3aa: CASSWASTHNEQFF
CDR3nt: TGTGCCAGCAGCTGGGCCTCGACTCACAATGAGCAGTTCTTC

d_gene: NA
abundance: few
v_gene: TRBV6-2/TRBV6-3
j_gene: TRBJ2-1
CDR3aa: CASSYLNEQFF
CDR3nt: TGTGCCAGCAGTTACTTAAATGAGCAGTTCTTC

d_gene: NA
abundance: NA
v_gene: TRBV4-1
j_gene: TRBJ1-4
CDR3aa: CASSQVDGPNEKLFF
CDR3nt: TGCGCCAGCAGCCAAGTGGACGGACCTAATGAAAAACTGTTTTTT